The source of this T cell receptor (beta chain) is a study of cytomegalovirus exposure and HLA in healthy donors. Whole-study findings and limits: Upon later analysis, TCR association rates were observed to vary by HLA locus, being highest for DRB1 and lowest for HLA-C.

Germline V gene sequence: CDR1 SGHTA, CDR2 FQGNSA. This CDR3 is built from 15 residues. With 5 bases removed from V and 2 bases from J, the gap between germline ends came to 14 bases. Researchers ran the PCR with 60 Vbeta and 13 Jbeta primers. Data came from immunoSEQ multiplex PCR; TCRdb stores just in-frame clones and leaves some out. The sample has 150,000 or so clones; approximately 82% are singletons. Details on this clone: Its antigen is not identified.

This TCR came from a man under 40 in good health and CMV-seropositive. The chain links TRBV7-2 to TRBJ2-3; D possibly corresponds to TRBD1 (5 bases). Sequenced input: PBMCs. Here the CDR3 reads CASSAHQGSTDTQYF. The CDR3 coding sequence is TGTGCCAGCAGCGCACACCAGGGTTCCACAGATACGCAGTATTTT.